What follows are 22 T cell receptor beta chains derived from one specimen sequenced in a study of identical twins. MiXCR was run by TCRdb on the 5' RACE reads, yielding one entry per CDR3 protein. This sample has 450,000 to 500,000 distinct CDR3 sequences, with over 11% found just once. This sample was also put to use in a study of yellow fever vaccine responses in identical twins.

Material: CD4+ T cells sorted from blood. Receptors originate from a woman aged 18-35 years in good health.

In its sample, this clonotype was seen many times. The V and J genes are TRBV20-1 and TRBJ2-7; 8 bases are a match to TRBD2. V trimming: 4 bases; J trimming: 6 bases; junction bases outside the gene matches: 8. CDR1 and CDR2 (germline): DFQATT, SNEGSKA (reference sequence). This CDR3 has 13 amino acids. The CDR3 nucleotides read TGCAGTGCTACCCGGGGGGGTTCTGTCGAGCAGTACTTC. As protein: CSATRGGSVEQYF.

The chain joins TRBV5-1 to TRBJ2-1; TRBD2 agrees at 10 bases. This CDR3 has 16 residues. The germline V gene has CDR1 SGHRS and CDR2 YFSETQ. The J segment lost 8 bases and the V segment lost 1 base, leaving 9 bases of the junction unmatched. The CDR3 DNA is TGCGCCAGCAGCTTGAGGACTAGCGGCTCGGCGCATGAGCAGTTCTTC. This codes for CASSLRTSGSAHEQFF.

This chain links TRBV7-3 with TRBJ2-2; 8 nucleotides agree with TRBD1. The CDR3 spans 16 residues. Germline lookup yields CDR1 SGHTA and CDR2 FQGTGA. V was pared by 5 bases and J by 3 bases, with 8 bases of the junction left unmatched. The CDR3: CASSPRTGPYTGELFF. CDR3 DNA: TGTGCCAGCAGCCCGAGGACAGGGCCGTACACCGGGGAGCTGTTTTTT.

The chain is built from TRBV15 and TRBJ2-5; no clear D gene. The CDR3 spans 14 residues. V was shortened by 5 bases and J by 1 base, with 11 bases between the two germline ends. Germline loops: CDR1 LNHNV, CDR2 YYDKDF (reference sequence). For the CDR3, the DNA is TGTGCCACCAGCCTTACCCGGTCCCAAGAGACCCAGTACTTC. Encoded protein: CATSLTRSQETQYF.

This clonotype was detected only a few times. The chain is built from TRBV2 and TRBJ2-7; D is possibly TRBD2 (5 bases). V shed 4 bases and J shed 9 bases, with 16 bases lying between them. Germline V gene data show CDR1 as SNHLY and CDR2 as FYNNEI. CDR3 length: 13 amino acids. The CDR3 sequence: CASSAGTVVGQYF. The CDR3 region has the DNA TGTGCCAGCAGTGCGGGAACGGTCGTCGGGCAGTACTTC.

The chain carries TRBV10-2 and TRBJ2-7; 13 nucleotides agree with TRBD2. Germline trimming cut 3 bases from V and 2 bases from J; bases unmatched to any gene: 7. CDR3 length: 17 amino acids. Germline V gene data show CDR1 as WSHSY and CDR2 as SAAADI. The CDR3 DNA sequence: TGCGCCAGCAGTGACCCGGGGACTAGCGGGATCCCCTACGAGCAGTACTTC. It yields the protein CASSDPGTSGIPYEQYF.

V usage is TRBV2 and J usage is TRBJ2-4, with 9 positions matching TRBD1. The CDR3 is 19 amino acids. CDR1 and CDR2 from the germline V gene are SNHLY and FYNNEI. V trimming: 6 bases; J trimming: 0 bases; junction bases outside the gene matches: 15. CDR3 DNA sequence: TGTGCCAGCAGAGGGGGACAGGGAATAGGCCTGCTAGCCAAAAACATTCAGTACTTC. Translated, it gives CASRGGQGIGLLAKNIQYF.

The rearrangement links TRBV3-1 to TRBJ2-7, with D possibly being TRBD2 (6 bases). The CDR3 runs to 12 residues. Germline V gives CDR1 LGHDT, CDR2 YNNKEL (reference sequence). Deletions cut 4 bases from V and 10 bases from J, with 14 bases between. Here the CDR3 reads CASSRDSLLQYF. The CDR3 coding sequence is TGTGCCAGCAGCCGGGACTCCCTTCTTCAGTACTTC.

This rearrangement joins TRBV6-1 to TRBJ1-1; 8 bases are shared with TRBD1. V was pared by 6 bases and J by 4 bases, with 7 bases of the junction left unmatched. CDR1 and CDR2 from the germline V gene are MNHNS and SASEGT. The CDR3 is made up of 14 amino acids. In DNA form, the CDR3 reads TGTGCCAGCAGCAGGGGGCGAGGGATCACTGAAGCTTTCTTT. It specifies CASSRGRGITEAFF.

This clonotype was observed at least ten times. The chain employs TRBV3-1 and TRBJ2-7; TRBD1 might be the D (6 bases). Germline CDR1 is LGHDT and CDR2 is YNNKEL (reference sequence). The CDR3 sequence is 15 residues long. V was cut by 4 bases and J by 2 bases, with 15 bases left in between. The DNA of the CDR3 is TGTGCCAGCAGCCCTGGGAGCAGGGGAACCTACGAGCAGTACTTC. It specifies CASSPGSRGTYEQYF.

This clonotype was seen a handful of times. The chain couples TRBV7-2 to TRBJ1-5; tentatively, D is TRBD1 (5 bases). In germline, CDR1 is SGHTA, CDR2 FQGNSA. The CDR3 is 14 residues long. V was trimmed by 4 bases and J by 0 bases, leaving 7 bases between them. CDR3 residues: CASSWGGSNQPQHF. CDR3 DNA: TGTGCCAGCAGCTGGGGGGGTAGCAATCAGCCCCAGCATTTT.

This clonotype was picked up many times. This rearrangement joins TRBV7-8 to TRBJ2-7, with a possible D match to TRBD1 (6 bases). Trimming shortened V by 5 bases and J by 4 bases, and 18 bases separated the two germline ends. The CDR3 runs 15 residues. Germline V gene sequence: CDR1 SGHVS, CDR2 FQNEAQ. CDR3 region: CASSPQSHTGYEQYF. CDR3 coding DNA: TGTGCCAGCAGCCCCCAATCCCATACAGGGTACGAGCAGTACTTC.

The gene calls are TRBV6-2 or TRBV6-3 and TRBJ2-3; D is perhaps TRBD1 (6 bases). Trimming left V 0 bases short and J 9 bases short, with 10 bases between. CDR1 MNHEY and CDR2 SVGEGT come from the germline V gene. This CDR3 spans 13 amino acids. CDR3 amino acids: CASSYSTGPTQYF. CDR3 coding DNA: TGTGCCAGCAGTTACTCGACAGGTCCAACGCAGTATTTT.

V gene TRBV20-1 combines with J gene TRBJ2-7; a possible D gene is TRBD2 (5 bases). CDR1 is DFQATT, CDR2 SNEGSKA, per germline (reference sequence). The CDR3 is 14 amino acids. Trimming shortened V by 1 base and J by 3 bases, and 13 bases separated the two germline ends. In DNA form, the CDR3 reads TGCAGTGCTAGAGCATTTTCGGGGAACTACGAGCAGTACTTC. Its translation: CSARAFSGNYEQYF.

CDR3 protein: CATSDSSGRAYNEQFF. DNA of the CDR3: TGTGCCACCAGTGATTCAAGCGGGAGGGCCTACAATGAGCAGTTCTTC. The rearrangement links TRBV24-1 to TRBJ2-1, with 10 bases fitting TRBD2. V was clipped by 2 bases and J by 2 bases; unmatched bases: 2. This CDR3 contains 16 residues. Germline loops: CDR1 KGHDR, CDR2 SFDVKD.

Ten or more counts support this clonotype. This chain uses TRBV5-1 with TRBJ2-3; the D call may be TRBD1 or TRBD2 (6 bases each). Germline CDR1 is SGHRS and CDR2 is YFSETQ. This CDR3 region has 15 residues. The V gene lost 3 bases and the J gene lost 5 bases, with 16 bases spanning the gap. The CDR3 reads CASSSQPGAGDTQYF. In DNA, the CDR3 is TGCGCCAGCAGCTCACAGCCGGGGGCAGGAGATACGCAGTATTTT.

Many counts were recorded for this clonotype. The CDR3 nucleotides are TGTGCCAGCAGTTTAGACGCCTACAATGAGCAGTTCTTC. It specifies CASSLDAYNEQFF. The chain uses TRBV28 and TRBJ2-1; no definite D call. The germline gives CDR1 MDHEN, CDR2 SYDVKM. The CDR3 has 13 residues. The V gene lost 2 bases and the J gene lost 2 bases, with 4 bases spanning the gap.

The V and J genes are TRBV5-1 and TRBJ1-1, with no clear D. Per the germline V gene, CDR1 is SGHRS and CDR2 is YFSETQ. Trimming cost V 4 bases and J 1 base, with 8 bases left between them. The CDR3 covers 13 residues. The CDR3 nucleotides are TGCGCCAGCAGCGGAGGTAAGAACACTGAAGCTTTCTTT. This codes for CASSGGKNTEAFF.

This rearrangement joins TRBV28 to TRBJ2-5; a possible D gene is TRBD1 (5 bases). From germline, CDR1 is MDHEN and CDR2 SYDVKM. There are 12 residues in the CDR3. With 8 bases removed from V and 6 bases from J, the gap between germline ends came to 13 bases. The CDR3 loop reads CASRRGAQTQYF. CDR3 in DNA: TGTGCCAGCCGTCGTGGGGCGCAGACCCAGTACTTC.

The genes are TRBV2 and TRBJ2-3, with D uncertain. The germline V and J ends were trimmed by 3 bases and 5 bases, with 9 bases remaining between them. Germline V gene lookup returns CDR1 SNHLY and CDR2 FYNNEI. The CDR3 is made up of 13 amino acids. The DNA of the CDR3 is TGTGCCAGCAGTGAGTCCGCGGAAGATACGCAGTATTTT. Its translation: CASSESAEDTQYF.

There are a few counts of this clonotype. The V and J genes are TRBV28 and TRBJ2-7; 8 bases agree with TRBD2. The germline V gene has CDR1 MDHEN and CDR2 SYDVKM. V gave up 6 bases and J gave up 3 bases; unmatched junction bases: 7. The CDR3 is 14 residues long. The CDR3: CASRLAGFFYEQYF. DNA of the CDR3: TGTGCCAGCAGGTTAGCGGGATTTTTCTACGAGCAGTACTTC.

The CDR3 reads CSVPGPSTDTQYF. DNA for the CDR3: TGCAGCGTCCCAGGACCGAGCACAGATACGCAGTATTTT. The chain is built from TRBV29-1 and TRBJ2-3; D is unresolved. There are 13 residues in the CDR3. Looked up from germline, CDR1 is SQVTM and CDR2 is ANQGSEA. Trimming left V 6 bases short and J 0 bases short, with 10 bases between.